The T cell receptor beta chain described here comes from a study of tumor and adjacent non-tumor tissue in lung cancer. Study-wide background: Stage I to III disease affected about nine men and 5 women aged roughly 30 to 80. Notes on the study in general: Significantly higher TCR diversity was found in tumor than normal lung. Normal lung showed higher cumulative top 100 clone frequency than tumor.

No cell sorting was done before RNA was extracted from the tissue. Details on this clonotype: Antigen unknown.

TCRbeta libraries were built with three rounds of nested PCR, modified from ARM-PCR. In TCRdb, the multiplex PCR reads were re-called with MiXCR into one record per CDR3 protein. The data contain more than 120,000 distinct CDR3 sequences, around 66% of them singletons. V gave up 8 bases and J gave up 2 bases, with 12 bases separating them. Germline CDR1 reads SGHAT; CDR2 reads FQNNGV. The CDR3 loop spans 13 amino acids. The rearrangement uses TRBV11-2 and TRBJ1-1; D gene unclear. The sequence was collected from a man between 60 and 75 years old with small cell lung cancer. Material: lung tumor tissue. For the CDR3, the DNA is TGTGCCAGCGACATAGCATCCAACACTGAAGCTTTCTTT. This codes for CASDIASNTEAFF.